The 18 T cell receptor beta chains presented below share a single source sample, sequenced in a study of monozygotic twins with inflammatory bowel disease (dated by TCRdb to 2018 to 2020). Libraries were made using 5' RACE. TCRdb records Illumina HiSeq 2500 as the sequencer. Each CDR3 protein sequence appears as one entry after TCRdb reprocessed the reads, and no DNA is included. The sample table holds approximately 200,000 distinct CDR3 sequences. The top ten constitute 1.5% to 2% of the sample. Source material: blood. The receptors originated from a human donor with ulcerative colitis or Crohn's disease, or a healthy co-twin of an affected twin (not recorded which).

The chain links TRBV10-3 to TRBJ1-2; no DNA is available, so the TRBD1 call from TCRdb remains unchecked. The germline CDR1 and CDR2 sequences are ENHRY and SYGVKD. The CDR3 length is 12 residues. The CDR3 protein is CAISRGAGGYTF.

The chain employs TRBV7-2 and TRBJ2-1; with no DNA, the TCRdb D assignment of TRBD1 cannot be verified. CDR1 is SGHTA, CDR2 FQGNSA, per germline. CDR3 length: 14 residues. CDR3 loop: CASSFTGTNNEQFF.

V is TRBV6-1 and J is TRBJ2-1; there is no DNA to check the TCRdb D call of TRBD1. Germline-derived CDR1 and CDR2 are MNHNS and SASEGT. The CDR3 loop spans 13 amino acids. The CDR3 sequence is CASNPGSYNEQFF.

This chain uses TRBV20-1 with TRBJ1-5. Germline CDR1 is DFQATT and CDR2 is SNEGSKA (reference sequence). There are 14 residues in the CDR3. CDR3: CSASGRGSNQPQHF.

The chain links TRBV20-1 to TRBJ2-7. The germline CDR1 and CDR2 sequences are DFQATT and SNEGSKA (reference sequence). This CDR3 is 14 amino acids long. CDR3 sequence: CSASRQQSSYEQYF.

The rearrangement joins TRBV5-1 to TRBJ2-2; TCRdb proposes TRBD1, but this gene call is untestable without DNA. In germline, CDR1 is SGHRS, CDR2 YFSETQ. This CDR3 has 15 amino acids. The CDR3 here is CASSLTGGQPGELFF.

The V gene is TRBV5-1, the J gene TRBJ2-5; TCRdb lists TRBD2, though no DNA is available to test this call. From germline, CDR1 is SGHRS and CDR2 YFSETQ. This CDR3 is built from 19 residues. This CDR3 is CASSLGLAGGLFLGETQYF.

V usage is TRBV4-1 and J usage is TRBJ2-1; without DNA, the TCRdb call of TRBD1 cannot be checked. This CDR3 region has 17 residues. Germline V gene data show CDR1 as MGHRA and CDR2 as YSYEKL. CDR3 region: CASSPSGTQARYNEQFF.

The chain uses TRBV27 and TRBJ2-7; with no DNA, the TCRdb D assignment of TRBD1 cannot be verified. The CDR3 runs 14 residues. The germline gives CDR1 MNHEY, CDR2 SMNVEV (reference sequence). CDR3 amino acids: CASSLEGGAYEQYF.

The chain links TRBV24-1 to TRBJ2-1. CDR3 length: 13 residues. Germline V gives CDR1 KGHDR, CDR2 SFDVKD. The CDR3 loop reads CATSDYPFEEQFF.

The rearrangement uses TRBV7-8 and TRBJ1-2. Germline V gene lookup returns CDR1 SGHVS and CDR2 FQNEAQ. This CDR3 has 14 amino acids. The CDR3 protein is CASSLVDTNYGYTF.

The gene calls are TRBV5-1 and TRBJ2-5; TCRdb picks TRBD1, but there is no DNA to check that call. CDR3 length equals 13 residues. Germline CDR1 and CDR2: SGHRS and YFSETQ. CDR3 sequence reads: CATARTPQETQYF.

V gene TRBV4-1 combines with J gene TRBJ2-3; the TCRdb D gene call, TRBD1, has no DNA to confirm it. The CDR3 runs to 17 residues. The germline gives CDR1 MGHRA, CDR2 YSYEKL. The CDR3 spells CASSQTGQGIGLDTQYF.

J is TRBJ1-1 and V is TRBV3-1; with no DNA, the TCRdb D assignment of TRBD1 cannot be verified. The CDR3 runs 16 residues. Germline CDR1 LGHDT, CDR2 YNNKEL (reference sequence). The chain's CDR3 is CASSLRTGGVWGEAFF.

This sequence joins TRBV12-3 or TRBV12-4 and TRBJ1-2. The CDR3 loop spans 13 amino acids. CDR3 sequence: CASSLLPNYGYTF.

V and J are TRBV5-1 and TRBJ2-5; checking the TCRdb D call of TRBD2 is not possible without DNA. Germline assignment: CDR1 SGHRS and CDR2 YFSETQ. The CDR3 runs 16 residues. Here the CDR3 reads CASSPTSGSIQETQYF.

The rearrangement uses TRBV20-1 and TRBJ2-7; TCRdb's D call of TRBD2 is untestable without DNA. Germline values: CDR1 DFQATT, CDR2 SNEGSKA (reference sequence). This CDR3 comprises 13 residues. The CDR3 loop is CSAGRGGLDEQYF.

CDR3 loop: CASSQEWAGSYNEQFF. The chain carries TRBV4-1 and TRBJ2-1; the D gene TCRdb calls, TRBD1, cannot be checked with no DNA. Germline V gene sequence: CDR1 MGHRA, CDR2 YSYEKL. The CDR3 consists of 16 residues.